The source of this TCR beta chain is a study of T cell responses to AZD1222 COVID-19 vaccine. Assay: immunoSEQ multiplex PCR; the TCRdb copy retains only in-frame clones and omits some. This sample has 150,000 to 250,000 clones, with approximately 93% found just once. The CDR3 length is 14 residues. Trimming took 3 bases from V and 7 from J, leaving 16 bases between them. Germline V lookup: CDR1 LGHDT, CDR2 YNNKEL (reference sequence). The J gene is TRBJ2-7, the V gene TRBV3-1 (or the pseudogene TRBV3-2); D is unresolved. Source: peripheral blood, taken 28 days after the second AZD1222 dose. The TCR was taken from an adult who received the AZD1222 COVID-19 vaccine. CDR3 amino acids: CASSHGSGTSEQYF. DNA of the CDR3: TGTGCCAGCAGCCACGGGTCAGGAACAAGTGAGCAGTACTTC.